These 20 T cell receptor beta chains were all obtained from the same sample, sequenced in a study of blood T cells in healthy people across ages (dated by TCRdb to about 2015). The protocol used for the library was 5' RACE. The sequencing machine was an Illumina HiSeq 2500. A second PCR of roughly 7 to 11 cycles was performed with a sample-barcoded 5' primer and a J-beta primer mix. The public reads were quality trimmed at Q25 with fastp and then assembled into clones with MiXCR by TCRdb, keeping productive beta chains. Each CDR3 protein appears once, grouped with its most common genes and DNA. The sample table contains roughly 800,000 distinct CDR3 sequences; only one count was recorded for around 25% of them. The ten largest clones represent 9.4% of the sample. These data are also associated with another study on T cells of mothers and their children.

Material: blood. These receptors were obtained from a boy between 10 and 17 years old in good health.

V and J are TRBV7-9 and TRBJ2-5; D gene unclear. The end of the DNA aligns better with TRBJ2-7, so the J call may be wrong. CDR3 length: 15 residues. The germline gives CDR1 SEHNR, CDR2 FQNEAQ (reference sequence). The CDR3 DNA follows: TGTGCCAGCAGTTCCTCAATCCGGGCCTCCTACGAGCAGTACTTC. It translates to CASSSSIRASYEQYF.

This clonotype occurred a few times. The chain is built from TRBV12-3 or TRBV12-4 and TRBJ2-5; a possible D gene is TRBD2 (6 bases). Judging by the DNA end, TRBJ2-1 fits better; the J call may be wrong. The CDR3 sequence is 13 residues long. CDR3 DNA: TGTGCCAGCAGTCCACCGGCGGGGTACGAGCAGTTCTTC. Protein: CASSPPAGYEQFF.

The CDR3 sequence is CASSFVQASYNEQFF. The CDR3 region has the DNA TGTGCCAGCAGTTTTGTCCAAGCGTCCTACAATGAGCAGTTCTTC. The V call is TRBV12-3 or TRBV12-4, the J call TRBJ2-1; D not certain. The CDR3 has 15 residues. With 3 bases removed from V and 1 base from J, the gap between germline ends came to 10 bases.

This chain's CDR3 is CASSSRAGNTGELFF. The CDR3 region has the DNA TGTGCCAGCAGCTCCAGGGCCGGGAACACCGGGGAGCTGTTTTTT. The chain combines TRBV9 with TRBJ2-2, with D possibly TRBD1 on 5 matching bases. The CDR3 runs 15 residues. V was trimmed by 4 bases and J by 1 base, leaving 11 bases between them. From germline, CDR1 is SGDLS and CDR2 YYNGEE.

This clonotype was seen more than once but under ten times. The V and J genes are TRBV7-9 and TRBJ2-5; no clear D. Near its end, the DNA agrees better with TRBJ2-7, so the J call may be wrong. The CDR3 has 13 residues. The germline gives CDR1 SEHNR, CDR2 FQNEAQ (reference sequence). This CDR3 is CASVREASYEQYF. The CDR3 DNA sequence: TGTGCCAGCGTGAGAGAGGCTTCCTACGAGCAGTACTTC.

The table lists this clonotype with a few counts. The rearrangement uses TRBV10-3 and TRBJ2-5; 7 bases agree with TRBD2. J lost 5 bases, V lost 8 bases, and 5 bases had no gene match. Germline lookup yields CDR1 ENHRY and CDR2 SYGVKD. This CDR3 contains 12 residues. CDR3 in DNA: TGTGCCATCGCAGGAGCGGGGGAGACCCAGTACTTC. The encoded protein is CAIAGAGETQYF.

This chain links TRBV6-6 with TRBJ2-3; the match to TRBD2 covers 7 bases. After removal of 7 bases from V and 2 bases from J, the junction contained 6 bases not matched to a gene. The CDR3 runs to 14 residues. Looked up from germline, CDR1 is MNHNY and CDR2 is SVGAGI (reference sequence). The CDR3 nucleotides are TGTGCCAGCATGCTAGCGGTAATCACAGATACGCAGTATTTT. Translation: CASMLAVITDTQYF.

V gene TRBV5-6 combines with J gene TRBJ2-3; 11 bases are a match to TRBD1. Per germline, CDR1 SGHDT and CDR2 YYEEEE. The CDR3 is 17 residues long. The trim removed 1 base at V and 5 bases at J, leaving 9 bases unmatched. CDR3 sequence (DNA): TGTGCCAGCAGCTTGCCAACTGGACAGGGGGCTGGAGATACGCAGTATTTT. Protein sequence: CASSLPTGQGAGDTQYF.

This clonotype was observed a handful of times. The CDR3 protein is CASSLMNEQFF. The CDR3 bases are TGTGCCAGCAGCTTGATGAATGAGCAGTTCTTC. V usage is TRBV7-2 and J usage is TRBJ2-5; D is unresolved. The DNA end is a closer match to TRBJ2-1, so the J assignment may be wrong. Germline V gene sequence: CDR1 SGHTA, CDR2 FQGNSA. The CDR3 is 11 amino acids.

This clonotype turned up a few times. This rearrangement joins TRBV7-9 to TRBJ1-1; D is uncertain. The germline V and J ends were trimmed by 1 base and 1 base, with 10 bases remaining between them. The CDR3 spans 15 residues. Per germline, CDR1 SEHNR and CDR2 FQNEAQ (reference sequence). The CDR3 is CASSLGKGQNTEAFF. In DNA, the CDR3 is TGTGCCAGCAGCTTAGGTAAGGGTCAGAACACTGAAGCTTTCTTT.

The V and J genes are TRBV28 and TRBJ2-3, with TRBD2 as a possible D gene (6 bases). Deletions cut 3 bases from V and 0 bases from J, with 16 bases between. The CDR3 spans 17 residues. Per germline, CDR1 MDHEN and CDR2 SYDVKM. Here the CDR3 DNA reads TGTGCCAGCAGTTTCTTCCTTAGCGGTACTAGCACAGATACGCAGTATTTT. It specifies CASSFFLSGTSTDTQYF. Full variable domain (remainder filled in from reference TRBV28 and TRBJ2-3): DVKVTQSSRYLVKRTGEKVFLECVQDMDHENMFWYRQDPGLGLRLIYFSYDVKMKEKGDIPEGYSVSREKKERFSLILESASTNQTSMYLCASSFFLSGTSTDTQYFGPGTRLTVL.

The V call is TRBV28, the J call TRBJ1-5; 9 bases match TRBD1. Germline CDR1 MDHEN, CDR2 SYDVKM. Trimming removed 1 base from V and 7 bases from J; junction bases left unmatched: 8. CDR3 length equals 16 residues. CDR3: CASSLSSGTGSQPQHF. CDR3 nucleotides: TGTGCCAGCAGTTTATCATCCGGGACAGGGTCCCAGCCCCAGCATTTT.

There are a few counts of this clonotype. The germline gene is not matched at one end of the junction; a read error may be the cause. The chain uses TRBV28 and TRBJ2-3, with D possibly called TRBD1 or TRBD2 (5 bases each). This CDR3 comprises 19 residues. The germline CDR1 and CDR2 sequences are MDHEN and SYDVKM. CDR3 nucleotide sequence: TGTGCCAGCAGTAGGGGCGGACTCGAAGCACAAACTGTCACAGATACGCAGTGTTTT. Translation: CASSRGGLEAQTVTDTQCF.

In its sample, this clonotype was seen a few times. The chain has TRBV2 and TRBJ2-4, with 8 positions matching TRBD1. The V gene end was trimmed by 3 bases and the J gene end by 7 bases; junction bases not matched to a gene: 8. The CDR3 length is 15 residues. Germline values: CDR1 SNHLY, CDR2 FYNNEI. CDR3 protein: CASSEPGGERNIQYF. The CDR3 DNA reads as TGTGCCAGCAGTGAGCCAGGGGGCGAGAGGAACATTCAGTACTTC.

This clonotype was recorded a few times. V and J are TRBV12-3 or TRBV12-4 and TRBJ1-3; no definite D call. V was clipped by 3 bases and J by 0 bases, with 9 bases between them. CDR3 size: 15 residues. CDR3 sequence (DNA): TGTGCCAGCAGTTTTCCAAGGCCCTCTGGAAACACCATATATTTT. It codes for CASSFPRPSGNTIYF.

In this sample, this clonotype turned up a few times. The rearrangement links TRBV7-2 to TRBJ2-2; no clear D. Deletions cut 5 bases from V and 4 bases from J, with 8 bases between. The CDR3 sequence is 13 residues long. Germline V lookup: CDR1 SGHTA, CDR2 FQGNSA. For the CDR3, the DNA is TGTGCCAGCAGCCTGCCTTCCACCGGGGAGCTGTTTTTT. Residues: CASSLPSTGELFF.

This clonotype showed up just a few times. V and J are TRBV4-2 and TRBJ2-3; D is unresolved. Germline CDR1 reads LGHNA; CDR2 reads YNFKEQ. The CDR3 is made up of 13 amino acids. The V gene lost 4 bases and the J gene lost 5 bases, with 10 bases spanning the gap. CDR3 residues: CASSPLAVDTQYF. In DNA form, the CDR3 reads TGTGCCAGCAGCCCCCTCGCGGTAGATACGCAGTATTTT.

Only a few counts were recorded for this clonotype. The rearrangement uses TRBV7-2 and TRBJ2-2, with 10 positions matching TRBD1. The CDR3 totals 15 residues. Trimming removed 5 bases from V and 8 bases from J; junction bases left unmatched: 8. Germline CDR1 is SGHTA and CDR2 is FQGNSA. The CDR3 sequence: CASSRRQGATGELFF. As DNA, the CDR3 is TGTGCCAGCAGCCGTCGACAGGGGGCAACTGGGGAGCTGTTTTTT.

This clonotype was detected only a few times. V is TRBV12-3 or TRBV12-4 and J is TRBJ2-3; 9 positions agree with TRBD2. The CDR3 has 15 residues. Trimming took 5 bases from V and 1 from J; bases not matched to a gene: 4. DNA for the CDR3: TGTGCCAGCAGTAAGATAGCGGGGGGCACAGATACGCAGTATTTT. Translating gives CASSKIAGGTDTQYF.

A few counts support this clonotype. This rearrangement joins TRBV5-1 to TRBJ2-7; 10 nucleotides match TRBD2. V lost 5 bases to trimming and J lost 5 bases; unmatched junction nucleotides: 10. CDR1 SGHRS and CDR2 YFSETQ come from the germline V gene. This CDR3 is built from 15 residues. The CDR3 region has the DNA TGCGCCAGCAGGTCTAGCGGGAGTTGGACCCACGAGCAGTACTTC. Protein sequence: CASRSSGSWTHEQYF.